A selection of T cell receptor beta chains follows, all from one sample in a study of breast tumors, draining lymph nodes, adjacent tissues. MiXCR, run by TCRdb on the multiplex PCR reads, gives a single entry per CDR3 protein. The sample lists 200,000 to 300,000 distinct CDR3 sequences; about 33% were seen once. Sequencing was done on a sample of axillary lymph node tissue. These receptors originate from a female donor with breast cancer. Some clones in this sample may be carry-over from other donors' samples. CDR3s include the opening cysteine and the closing phenylalanine or tryptophan. The order of the fields is J gene, clone size, V gene, CDR3 protein. Rows give clone size only sometimes, using once, few, many, or a class for an expanded clone.

TRBJ2-2 | many | TRBV7-3 | CASSLAGAALHGTGELFF
TRBJ2-1 | many | TRBV7-6 | CASSDRAALPGNEQFF
TRBJ2-1 | many | TRBV20-1 | CSARGWRENNEQFF
TRBJ1-6 | few | TRBV27 | CASKIGGGSPLHF
TRBJ2-3 | NA | TRBV5-1 | CASSLSTTGYNEQYF
TRBJ2-6 | many | TRBV7-8 | CASSSTLGLAGGNSGANVLTF
TRBJ2-5 | NA | TRBV5-1 | CASSLQLQGGETQYF
TRBJ2-1 | NA | TRBV6-6 | CASSTEDGRSGREQFF
TRBJ2-5 | NA | TRBV20-1 | CSASPGLAGTETRYF
TRBJ2-1 | NA | TRBV5-8 | CASSESFSDNEQFF
TRBJ2-1 | many | TRBV7-8 | CASSLGGRASDGFF
TRBJ1-2 | many | TRBV6-1 | CASSEALGGRGYTF
TRBJ2-2 | many | TRBV20-1 | CSARGGLVRGTGELFF
TRBJ2-1 | NA | TRBV5-1 | CASSLGPLYNEQSF
TRBJ1-2 | NA | TRBV25-1 | CASSRSGGYGYTF
TRBJ2-2 | many | TRBV7-8 | CASSHTGELFF
TRBJ1-2 | few | TRBV3-1 | CASSQEYSRGYTF
TRBJ2-1 | NA | TRBV25-1 | CASSGTSGRGAYNEQFF